The 27 T cell receptor beta chains below were found in one sample sequenced in a study of blood T cell repertoires in COVID-19. Sequenced by immunoSEQ multiplex PCR; TCRdb stores in-frame clones only, minus some. The sample lists more than 200,000 clones; around 90% were seen once. The sequencing input was PBMCs or T cells enriched from blood (not recorded which). These receptors were obtained from a woman in her twenties or thirties with acute COVID-19.

J is TRBJ1-5 and V is TRBV5-6, with 9 nucleotides matching TRBD1. CDR1 is SGHDT and CDR2 is YYEEEE in the germline V gene. Trimming cost V 3 bases and J 3 bases; bases outside gene matches: 7. The CDR3 consists of 16 residues. Written as DNA, the CDR3 is TGTGCCAGCAGCTCTCAGGACAGGGGAGACAATCAGCCCCAGCATTTT. It encodes CASSSQDRGDNQPQHF.

The J gene is TRBJ2-7, the V gene TRBV10-3; D possibly corresponds to TRBD2 (5 bases). This CDR3 is 15 amino acids long. V gave up 3 bases and J gave up 0 bases, with 12 bases separating them. Per the germline V gene, CDR1 is ENHRY and CDR2 is SYGVKD. CDR3 region: CAISDVVTSSYEQYF. The CDR3 DNA sequence: TGTGCCATCAGTGATGTGGTTACTAGCTCCTACGAGCAGTACTTC.

This clone was recorded a few times. The V and J genes are TRBV4-3 and TRBJ2-7; 7 bases map to TRBD2. Germline-derived CDR1 and CDR2 are LGHNA and YSLEER. V lost 2 bases to trimming and J lost 3 bases; unmatched junction nucleotides: 7. The CDR3 length is 15 residues. The CDR3 coding sequence is TGCGCCAGCAGCCAAACTAGCGTGGGGAGCTACGAGCAGTACTTC. It is translated as CASSQTSVGSYEQYF.

The chain joins TRBV7-9 to TRBJ2-7; D may be TRBD1 (5 bases). Trimming pared 2 bases from V and 5 bases from J, leaving 16 bases between. The CDR3 spans 15 residues. Germline assignment: CDR1 SEHNR and CDR2 FQNEAQ (reference sequence). The CDR3 DNA reads TGTGCCAGCAGCTTACGCACAGGCAATAGGGACGAGCAGTACTTC. It translates to CASSLRTGNRDEQYF.

DNA for the CDR3: TGTGCCAGCAGTTTATCGAATAGAGGGGGAAGGACCTTTGGCTACACCTTC. It codes for CASSLSNRGGRTFGYTF. The chain is built from TRBV27 and TRBJ1-2; weak D call: TRBD1 (6 bases). Germline CDR1 MNHEY, CDR2 SMNVEV (reference sequence). The CDR3 is 17 amino acids. V lost 0 bases to trimming and J lost 7 bases, with 21 bases between them.

The chain couples TRBV15 to TRBJ1-1; D remains unclear. CDR1 is LNHNV, CDR2 YYDKDF, per germline (reference sequence). The CDR3 totals 13 residues. Trimming left V 0 bases short and J 7 bases short, with 9 bases between. The CDR3 here is CATSRDGHSEAFF. As DNA, the CDR3 is TGTGCCACCAGCAGAGATGGGCACAGTGAAGCTTTCTTT.

J is TRBJ2-5 and V is TRBV21-1; the table's D call of TRBD2 was not tested on the DNA. TRBV21-1 is tagged as a pseudogene. There are 12 residues in the CDR3. The CDR3 reads CATPDGKETQYF. The CDR3 DNA reads TGTGCCACCCCGGACGGGAAAGAGACCCAGTACTTC.

The chain employs TRBV19 and TRBJ2-1, with D perhaps matching TRBD1 (5 bases). The V gene lost 10 bases and the J gene lost 5 bases, with 21 bases spanning the gap. CDR3 length: 15 residues. Germline lookup yields CDR1 LNHDA and CDR2 SQIVND (reference sequence). The CDR3 protein is CATYSGLIGDNEQFF. The CDR3 DNA reads TGTGCCACGTATTCGGGCCTCATAGGGGACAATGAGCAGTTCTTC.

The chain uses TRBV19 and TRBJ1-3, with D possibly matching TRBD1 (6 bases). The V gene lost 6 bases and the J gene lost 2 bases, with 17 bases spanning the gap. The germline V gene encodes CDR1 LNHDA and CDR2 SQIVND (reference sequence). The CDR3 has 16 amino acids. CDR3 sequence reads: CASSLEWGPAGNTIYF. CDR3 nucleotide sequence: TGTGCCAGTAGCCTCGAGTGGGGGCCGGCTGGAAACACCATATATTTT.

This chain links TRBV28 with TRBJ2-7; 11 bases fit TRBD2. Germline V gene sequence: CDR1 MDHEN, CDR2 SYDVKM. This CDR3 spans 16 amino acids. V was clipped by 6 bases and J by 3 bases; unmatched bases: 10. The CDR3 is CASRLTGTSGSYEQYF. CDR3 DNA sequence: TGTGCCAGCAGGCTCACCGGGACTAGCGGAAGCTACGAGCAGTACTTC.

This clone has just a few counts. The gene calls are TRBV9 and TRBJ2-7; D uncertain. Trimming stripped 1 base from V and 5 bases from J, with 16 bases between. From germline, CDR1 is SGDLS and CDR2 YYNGEE. This CDR3 comprises 15 residues. DNA for the CDR3: TGTGCCAGCAGCGTATCTCTAGTCTCCCTCCACGAGCAGTACTTC. The encoded protein is CASSVSLVSLHEQYF.

V and J are TRBV3-1 (or the pseudogene TRBV3-2) and TRBJ2-7; 12 bases agree with TRBD2. From germline, CDR1 is LGHDT and CDR2 YNNKEL (reference sequence). The CDR3 contains 18 residues. V lost 0 bases and J lost 1; bases outside the gene matches: 7. The CDR3 DNA sequence: TGTGCCAGCAGCCAAGATCACCGACTAGCGGGAGCTTCCTACGAGCAGTACTTC. Protein: CASSQDHRLAGASYEQYF.

This chain connects TRBV12-3 or TRBV12-4 to TRBJ1-3; D is uncertain. V was pared by 3 bases and J by 1 base, with 4 bases between. This CDR3 region has 13 residues. The CDR3 protein is CASSFSSGNTIYF. In DNA, the CDR3 is TGTGCCAGCAGTTTTAGTTCTGGAAACACCATATATTTT.

This sequence joins TRBV10-3 and TRBJ1-1; possible D gene TRBD1, 6 bases. V gave up 4 bases and J gave up 7 bases, with 19 bases separating them. This CDR3 spans 15 amino acids. Germline assignment: CDR1 ENHRY and CDR2 SYGVKD. This CDR3 reads CAISVQGMGFGEAFF. The CDR3 DNA reads TGTGCCATCAGTGTCCAGGGGATGGGTTTTGGTGAAGCTTTCTTT.

The gene calls are TRBV4-3 and TRBJ2-2; perhaps TRBD2 as D (5 bases). Germline lookup yields CDR1 LGHNA and CDR2 YSLEER. Deletions cut 0 bases from V and 3 bases from J, with 11 bases between. This CDR3 contains 16 residues. The CDR3 region has the DNA TGCGCCAGCAGCCAAGATAGTGGGCGGGACACCGGGGAGCTGTTTTTT. Translated: CASSQDSGRDTGELFF.

The chain combines TRBV2 with TRBJ2-7, with 7 bases fitting TRBD1. The CDR3 length is 15 residues. CDR1 is SNHLY, CDR2 FYNNEI, per germline. V lost 3 bases and J lost 4; bases outside the gene matches: 9. This CDR3 is CASSDFEQGIYEQYF. The CDR3 DNA is TGTGCCAGCAGTGATTTCGAACAGGGGATTTACGAGCAGTACTTC.

The chain is built from TRBV2 and TRBJ1-1; tentatively, D is TRBD1 (5 bases). The V end was cut by 8 bases, the J end by 7 bases, with 11 bases between. Germline V gene sequence: CDR1 SNHLY, CDR2 FYNNEI. The CDR3 contains 11 residues. The CDR3 loop is CASRRGIEAFF. The CDR3, as DNA: TGTGCCAGCCGAAGGGGCATTGAAGCTTTCTTT.

V is TRBV27 and J is TRBJ1-4; D is unresolved. Trimming stripped 5 bases from V and 0 bases from J, with 7 bases between. Germline CDR1 and CDR2: MNHEY and SMNVEV (reference sequence). CDR3 size: 14 residues. CDR3 coding DNA: TGTGCCAGCAGTCCTTTCGCAACTAATGAAAAACTGTTTTTT. It is translated as CASSPFATNEKLFF. Filled out from reference TRBV27 and TRBJ1-4, the complete variable domain reads EAQVTQNPRYLITVTGKKLTVTCSQNMNHEYMSWYRQDPGLGLRQIYYSMNVEVTDKGDVPEGYKVSRKEKRNFPLILESPSPNQTSLYFCASSPFATNEKLFFGSGTQLSVL.

The chain employs TRBV19 and TRBJ2-2, with D possibly TRBD1 on 5 matching bases. Germline V gene data show CDR1 as LNHDA and CDR2 as SQIVND (reference sequence). This CDR3 is 13 amino acids long. V was cut by 4 bases and J by 6 bases, with 9 bases left in between. The CDR3 here is CASSTAGSGELFF. CDR3 nucleotides: TGTGCCAGTAGTACCGCAGGGTCCGGGGAGCTGTTTTTT. Full variable domain (missing parts from reference TRBV19 and TRBJ2-2): DGGITQSPKYLFRKEGQNVTLSCEQNLNHDAMYWYRQDPGQGLRLIYYSQIVNDFQKGDIAEGYSVSREKKESFPLTVTSAQKNPTAFYLCASSTAGSGELFFGEGSRLTVL.

The chain has TRBV5-1 and TRBJ1-1; D is perhaps TRBD1 (5 bases). Trimming pared 4 bases from V and 1 base from J, leaving 8 bases between. This CDR3 has 13 residues. Looked up from germline, CDR1 is SGHRS and CDR2 is YFSETQ. DNA of the CDR3: TGCGCCAGCAGCATAGGACAGAACACTGAAGCTTTCTTT. As protein: CASSIGQNTEAFF. Variable domain in full (rest from reference TRBV5-1 and TRBJ1-1): KAGVTQTPRYLIKTRGQQVTLSCSPISGHRSVSWYQQTPGQGLQFLFEYFSETQRNKGNFPGRFSGRQFSNSRSEMNVSTLELGDSALYLCASSIGQNTEAFFGQGTRLTVV.

CDR3 region: CASSLGGPDTQYF. In DNA form, the CDR3 reads TGTGCCAGCAGCTTAGGGGGGCCAGATACGCAGTATTTT. V usage is TRBV7-2 and J usage is TRBJ2-3; TRBD1 is a possible D gene (6 bases). Germline V gene data show CDR1 as SGHTA and CDR2 as FQGNSA. The CDR3 runs to 13 residues. V was trimmed by 1 base and J by 4 bases, leaving 6 bases between them.

The genes are TRBV19 and TRBJ2-7; D is unclear. Trimming took 0 bases from V and 3 from J, leaving 6 bases between them. Germline V gene sequence: CDR1 LNHDA, CDR2 SQIVND (reference sequence). This CDR3 contains 13 residues. DNA for the CDR3: TGTGCCAGTAGTATAGATACCGGCTACGAGCAGTACTTC. Residues: CASSIDTGYEQYF.

This clone appeared once. The chain has TRBV28 and TRBJ2-3; 7 bases match TRBD2. Germline-derived CDR1 and CDR2 are MDHEN and SYDVKM. The CDR3 loop spans 14 amino acids. J was trimmed by 2 bases and V by 3 bases; bases with no gene match: 2. CDR3 sequence (DNA): TGTGCCAGCAGTTTGGGGAGGGTCACAGATACGCAGTATTTT. Translating gives CASSLGRVTDTQYF.

This clone was observed at least ten times. The CDR3: CASSQVVGGAYNEQFF. The DNA for the CDR3 is TGTGCCAGCAGCCAAGTGGTCGGGGGGGCCTACAATGAGCAGTTCTTC. The chain uses TRBV4-2 and TRBJ2-1; 8 bases fit TRBD2. Germline loops: CDR1 LGHNA, CDR2 YNFKEQ. The CDR3 is made up of 16 amino acids. The V segment lost 1 base and the J segment 2 bases; nucleotides outside the gene matches: 4.

The chain recombines TRBV7-9 with TRBJ1-2; tentative D call: TRBD1 (6 bases). V lost 9 bases and J 5 bases, leaving 16 bases between the germline ends. This CDR3 contains 13 residues. The germline gives CDR1 SEHNR, CDR2 FQNEAQ (reference sequence). The CDR3 DNA follows: TGTGCCAGTACGCTATTGGGGGCTTATGGCTACACCTTC. It codes for CASTLLGAYGYTF.

The chain has TRBV19 and TRBJ1-5, with D possibly matching TRBD1 (6 bases). The CDR3 extends over 17 amino acids. V was pared by 5 bases and J by 3 bases, with 20 bases between. Germline CDR1 and CDR2: LNHDA and SQIVND (reference sequence). CDR3 protein: CASSSGRGAPTNQPQHF. In DNA form, the CDR3 reads TGTGCCAGTAGTTCGGGGCGGGGGGCTCCCACCAATCAGCCCCAGCATTTT.

In its sample, this clone was seen a few times. V usage is TRBV27 and J usage is TRBJ1-1; 8 positions match TRBD1. The CDR3 spans 16 residues. The ends lost 3 bases at V and 11 bases at J; junction bases unmatched: 17. The germline V gene encodes CDR1 MNHEY and CDR2 SMNVEV (reference sequence). The CDR3 DNA follows: TGTGCCAGCAGTTTTACTCTAGACAGGGGCGCAGTGGGGGCTTTCTTT. Translating it yields CASSFTLDRGAVGAFF.